Sequencing of this TCR beta chain was carried out in a study of T cells in Graves' hyperthyroidism and ophthalmopathy. CDR1 is MDHEN, CDR2 SYDVKM, per germline. Trimming removed 8 bases at V and 2 bases at J, with 10 bases between. The CDR3 loop spans 13 amino acids. This clonotype was detected only a few times. What was amplified from RNA transcripts were TCR beta CDR3 regions. The TCR CDR3 first-round RT-PCR relied on the HTBI primer set. TCRdb itself ran the multiplex PCR reads through MiXCR, one entry per CDR3 protein. The data contain about 500,000 distinct CDR3 sequences, about 16% of them singletons. Pregnant or lactating patients were excluded, as were those with uncontrolled infection or other autoimmune disease. Diagnoses were made from clinical symptoms, serum measures (thyroxine and TRAb), thyroid ultrasound and orbital computed tomography.

Sequenced: blood. This chain uses TRBV28 with TRBJ2-1, with D possibly being TRBD2 (7 bases). The TCR was taken from a woman younger than 45 with Graves' ophthalmopathy. The CDR3 region is CASGGAAYNEQFF. The CDR3 nucleotides read TGTGCCAGCGGGGGGGCGGCCTACAATGAGCAGTTCTTC.